This T cell receptor (beta chain) was sequenced during a study of shared clonotypes between healthy human individuals. About the research overall: Aged 18 to 49, the donors were two women and a few men. Study-wide results and limits: Few donors limited the genetic and exposure-history diversity represented.

TCRdb's table, derived via immunoSEQ multiplex PCR, lists solely in-frame clones and lacks some. This sample has about 450,000 clones, with roughly 77% found just once. This clone was seen once. What it binds is unknown. Germline loops: CDR1 LNHDA, CDR2 SQIVND (reference sequence). The CDR3 sequence is 11 residues long. Input material: PBMCs. The chain combines TRBV19 with TRBJ1-1; D possibly corresponds to TRBD1 (5 bases). The sequence derives from a woman aged 40 to 50 in good health. Some clones in this sample may be carry-over from other donors' samples. The chain's CDR3 is CVSTVNTEAFF. CDR3 nucleotides: TGTGTCTCGACAGTGAACACTGAAGCTTTCTTT.